A single sample is the source of the 15 T cell receptor beta chains below, sequenced in a study of post-analysis software for immune sequencing data. Study-level findings and limits: Controls had lower frequencies than patients of four or five TRBV segments, which included TRBV5-6, TRBV5-1 and TRBV20-1.

Unique-molecular-identifier-tagged TCR beta cDNA libraries were used. Via MiXCR, TCRdb re-called the PCR reads, giving one row per CDR3 protein. This sample has hundreds of thousands of distinct CDR3 sequences, with under 70% found just once. No antigen has been assigned to these receptors. The material sequenced was blood. The receptors were gathered from a girl aged 10 to 17 with multiple sclerosis.

V gene TRBV12-3 or TRBV12-4 combines with J gene TRBJ1-2, with D uncertain. Trimming cost V 2 bases and J 2 bases, with 3 bases left between them. The CDR3 has 12 amino acids. The CDR3 DNA reads as TGTGCCAGCAGTTTAAAGAACTATGGCTACACCTTC. This codes for CASSLKNYGYTF.

The V gene is TRBV6-2 or TRBV6-3, the J gene TRBJ2-7, with TRBD2 matching over 8 bases. Germline CDR1 reads MNHEY; CDR2 reads SVGEGT. Trimming took 7 bases from V and 6 from J; bases not matched to a gene: 17. The CDR3 spans 16 residues. CDR3 in DNA: TGTGCCAGCAACCTATGGCATGAGCGGGAGCTCCTCGAGCAGTACTTC. Amino acids: CASNLWHERELLEQYF.

V and J are TRBV7-3 and TRBJ1-2; TRBD1 might be the D (5 bases). V was shortened by 5 bases and J by 0 bases, with 13 bases between the two germline ends. From germline, CDR1 is SGHTA and CDR2 FQGTGA. The CDR3 length is 15 residues. In DNA, the CDR3 is TGTGCCAGCAGCCCCACGAGGGACTCTAACTATGGCTACACCTTC. It is translated as CASSPTRDSNYGYTF.

The chain couples TRBV4-1 to TRBJ1-2; possible D gene TRBD1, 5 bases. V shed 1 base and J shed 3 bases, with 15 bases lying between them. The CDR3 is made up of 16 amino acids. Per germline, CDR1 MGHRA and CDR2 YSYEKL. The CDR3 loop reads CASSQAGTRGDYGYTF. The CDR3 bases are TGCGCCAGCAGCCAAGCGGGAACAAGAGGGGACTATGGCTACACCTTC.

A single count supports this clonotype. The rearrangement joins TRBV7-9 to TRBJ2-7, with TRBD2 matching 9 bases. The trim removed 5 bases at V and 6 bases at J, leaving 17 bases unmatched. From germline, CDR1 is SEHNR and CDR2 FQNEAQ (reference sequence). The CDR3 sequence is 17 residues long. The CDR3 DNA reads as TGTGCCAGCAGCACCGAGGGCCTAGCGGGAAACCCGGGCGAGCAGTACTTC. This sequence encodes CASSTEGLAGNPGEQYF.

The chain uses TRBV29-1 and TRBJ2-7; 9 bases agree with TRBD1. Germline V CDR1 and CDR2: SQVTM, ANQGSEA. J was trimmed by 2 bases and V by 2 bases; bases with no gene match: 4. The length of the CDR3 is 14 residues. The CDR3 sequence is CSVESGTGTYEQYF. The CDR3 region has the DNA TGCAGCGTTGAATCCGGGACAGGGACCTACGAGCAGTACTTC.

The chain has TRBV9 and TRBJ2-7; 8 bases align to TRBD1. CDR1 and CDR2 (germline): SGDLS, YYNGEE. Losses at the gene ends were 2 bases for V and 6 bases for J; bases not matched to a gene: 7. CDR3 size: 14 residues. The CDR3 coding sequence is TGTGCCAGCAGCGTCGACAGGGGATTCGGCGAGCAGTACTTC. This encodes CASSVDRGFGEQYF.

This sequence joins TRBV5-1 and TRBJ2-1; TRBD2 is a possible D gene (7 bases). The CDR3 is 16 residues long. The germline V gene has CDR1 SGHRS and CDR2 YFSETQ. Between the trimmed V and J ends, which lost 3 bases and 7 bases, there was a span of 20 bases. In DNA form, the CDR3 reads TGCGCCAGCAGCTCCGAAGGGGGGACTACTGGGAATGAGCAGTTCTTC. Amino acids: CASSSEGGTTGNEQFF.

The chain combines TRBV7-9 with TRBJ2-5; 9 bases map to TRBD1. There are 17 residues in the CDR3. V gave up 3 bases and J gave up 9 bases; unmatched junction bases: 17. CDR1 is SEHNR and CDR2 is FQNEAQ in the germline V gene (reference sequence). The CDR3 DNA reads as TGTGCCAGCAGCTTCGACACGGGACAGGGAGGAGTGCAGCCCCAGTACTTC. It codes for CASSFDTGQGGVQPQYF.

This rearrangement joins TRBV29-1 to TRBJ2-5; 8 bases agree with TRBD2. The J call may be faulty, since TRBJ2-7 better matches the DNA end. Germline V gene data show CDR1 as SQVTM and CDR2 as ANQGSEA. The CDR3 has 13 residues. The CDR3 sequence: CSVEVLAGSEQYF. The CDR3 nucleotides are TGCAGCGTTGAAGTTTTAGCGGGAAGCGAGCAGTACTTC.

V is TRBV5-1 and J is TRBJ1-2; D uncertain. The CDR3 extends over 14 amino acids. V was trimmed by 2 bases and J by 3 bases, leaving 11 bases between them. In germline, CDR1 is SGHRS, CDR2 YFSETQ. Written as DNA, the CDR3 is TGCGCCAGCAGCTTCGGGCGGAGCGACTATGGCTACACCTTC. Translated: CASSFGRSDYGYTF.

This sequence joins TRBV4-2 and TRBJ1-4; 7 bases map to TRBD1. The germline V gene has CDR1 LGHNA and CDR2 YNFKEQ. The CDR3 loop spans 14 amino acids. V lost 2 bases and J lost 5; bases outside the gene matches: 2. In DNA, the CDR3 is TGTGCCAGCAGCCAATGGGACAGCAATGAAAAACTGTTTTTT. Amino acid sequence: CASSQWDSNEKLFF.

The table lists this clonotype with a few counts. The genes are TRBV7-3 and TRBJ2-7, with TRBD1 identical over 9 bases. The trim removed 2 bases at V and 11 bases at J, leaving 13 bases unmatched. The germline V gene encodes CDR1 SGHTA and CDR2 FQGTGA. The CDR3 covers 15 residues. In nucleotides, the CDR3 is TGTGCCAGCAGCTTAGGGGACAGGGCTGGTGCGAGCAAGTACTTC. Translated: CASSLGDRAGASKYF. Looking up the rest from reference TRBV7-3 and TRBJ2-7 gives the full variable domain: GAGVSQTPSNKVTEKGKYVELRCDPISGHTALYWYRQSLGQGPEFLIYFQGTGAADDSGLPNDRFFAVRPEGSVSTLKIQRTERGDSAVYLCASSLGDRAGASKYFGPGTRLTVT.

The CDR3 nucleotides read TGTGCCAGCAGTGAGGTGGGCACCTCCTACGAGCAGTACTTC. Translated, it gives CASSEVGTSYEQYF. The chain recombines TRBV6-1 with TRBJ2-7; no firm D call. The V end was cut by 3 bases, the J end by 0 bases, with 9 bases between. The germline CDR1 and CDR2 sequences are MNHNS and SASEGT. The CDR3 runs to 14 residues.

This clonotype has more than one count but fewer than ten. This sequence joins TRBV3-1 and TRBJ2-4, with D tentatively TRBD1 or TRBD2 (5 bases each). The CDR3 is made up of 18 amino acids. The V gene lost 0 bases and the J gene lost 1 base, with 16 bases spanning the gap. Germline lookup yields CDR1 LGHDT and CDR2 YNNKEL (reference sequence). CDR3 sequence: CASSQETLPWGAKNIQYF. Here the CDR3 DNA reads TGTGCCAGCAGCCAAGAAACCCTCCCGTGGGGGGCCAAAAACATTCAGTACTTC. Variable domain in full (rest from reference TRBV3-1 and TRBJ2-4): DTAVSQTPKYLVTQMGNDKSIKCEQNLGHDTMYWYKQDSKKFLKIMFSYNNKELIINETVPNRFSPKSPDKAHLNLHINSLELGDSAVYFCASSQETLPWGAKNIQYFGAGTRLSVL.